The T cell receptor (beta chain) under discussion was sequenced for a study of siplizumab effects on memory and regulatory T cells. Study findings and constraints: Suppressive function of proliferating Tregs from siplizumab cultures was not confirmed. Unstimulated subsets contained matches for only a minor fraction of alloreactive clones.

Clones were read by immunoSEQ multiplex PCR, and TCRdb kept only the in-frame ones, dropping some. The table lists around 87,000 clones, about nine tenths of them singletons. Concerning this clone itself: Its antigen is unknown.

This CDR3 has 16 residues. Trimming left V 2 bases short and J 4 bases short, with 17 bases between. CDR1 and CDR2 from the germline V gene are MNHEY and SMNVEV (reference sequence). The chain uses TRBV27 and TRBJ1-1; maybe TRBD1 (6 bases). Sequenced material: CD4+ T cells sorted from blood. The receptor was isolated from a human donor in good health. CDR3 amino acids: CASSLPPGRGVTEAFF. The CDR3 DNA is TGTGCCAGCAGTTTACCCCCCGGCAGGGGCGTCACTGAAGCTTTCTTT.